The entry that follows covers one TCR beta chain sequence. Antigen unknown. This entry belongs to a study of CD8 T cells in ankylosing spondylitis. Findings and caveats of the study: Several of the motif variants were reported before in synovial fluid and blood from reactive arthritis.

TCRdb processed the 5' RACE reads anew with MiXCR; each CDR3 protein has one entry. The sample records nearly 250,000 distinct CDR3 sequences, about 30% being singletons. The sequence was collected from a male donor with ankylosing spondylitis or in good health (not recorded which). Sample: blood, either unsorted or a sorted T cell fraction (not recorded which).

DNA for the CDR3: TGCGCCAGCAGCCCCGCCGCGCGGGACAGGGTCTATGGCTACACCTTC. The encoded protein is CASSPAARDRVYGYTF. V usage is TRBV5-1 and J usage is TRBJ1-2, with 9 bases fitting TRBD1. The germline V gene encodes CDR1 SGHRS and CDR2 YFSETQ. The CDR3 runs 16 residues. J was trimmed by 4 bases and V by 4 bases; bases with no gene match: 11.